The 14 T cell receptor beta chains reported below all come from one sample, sequenced in a study of vaccination effects on CD4 cells after COVID-19. The culture ran for approximately nine days before CD4+ T cells were isolated. Everyone in the study got two shots of either the BNT162b2 or mRNA-1273 vaccine. These receptors have no known antigen. This table comes from immunoSEQ multiplex PCR, and its TCRdb copy is limited to in-frame clones, with some not included. The sample includes tens of thousands of clones, less than 75% of them seen just once. The sample was CD4+ T cells from PBMCs cultured without peptide, taken after COVID-19 vaccination. Receptors originate from a human donor who received a COVID-19 vaccine.

The chain couples TRBV19 to TRBJ1-1; no firm D call. V was clipped by 3 bases and J by 5 bases, with 13 bases between them. CDR1 and CDR2 (germline): LNHDA, SQIVND (reference sequence). The length of the CDR3 is 14 residues. CDR3 protein: CASSISGGGTEAFF. For the CDR3, the DNA is TGTGCCAGTAGTATCTCGGGAGGCGGGACTGAAGCTTTCTTT.

V gene TRBV5-1 combines with J gene TRBJ2-2, with D hard to call. Trimming shortened V by 0 bases and J by 3 bases, and 9 bases separated the two germline ends. This CDR3 is 15 amino acids long. Per the germline V gene, CDR1 is SGHRS and CDR2 is YFSETQ. The CDR3 spells CASSLAVGDTGELFF. The CDR3 region has the DNA TGCGCCAGCAGCTTGGCGGTAGGTGACACCGGGGAGCTGTTTTTT. Full variable domain (outside the CDR3, taken from reference TRBV5-1 and TRBJ2-2): KAGVTQTPRYLIKTRGQQVTLSCSPISGHRSVSWYQQTPGQGLQFLFEYFSETQRNKGNFPGRFSGRQFSNSRSEMNVSTLELGDSALYLCASSLAVGDTGELFFGEGSRLTVL.

The chain has TRBV3-1 (or the pseudogene TRBV3-2) and TRBJ2-5; 7 bases align to TRBD1. The germline V gene encodes CDR1 LGHDT and CDR2 YNNKEL (reference sequence). V gave up 0 bases and J gave up 0 bases; unmatched junction bases: 1. The length of the CDR3 is 15 residues. The CDR3 sequence: CASSQDGTDQETQYF. The CDR3 DNA is TGTGCCAGCAGCCAAGATGGGACAGACCAAGAGACCCAGTACTTC.

The chain employs TRBV7-9 and TRBJ2-5, with 9 bases that match TRBD1. The germline V gene has CDR1 SEHNR and CDR2 FQNEAQ (reference sequence). There are 15 residues in the CDR3. With V trimmed by 3 bases and J by 5 bases, 7 bases remained unmatched. CDR3 amino acids: CASSLQTGGLETQYF. The CDR3 region has the DNA TGTGCCAGCAGCTTGCAGACAGGGGGTTTGGAGACCCAGTACTTC.

The chain recombines TRBV9 with TRBJ2-1; TRBD1 matches 9 bases. Trimming removed 4 bases from V and 2 bases from J; junction bases left unmatched: 7. Germline CDR1 SGDLS, CDR2 YYNGEE. The CDR3 is 16 amino acids. This chain's CDR3 is CASSLRGTGTYNEQFF. The CDR3 region has the DNA TGTGCCAGCAGCCTCCGAGGGACAGGGACCTACAATGAGCAGTTCTTC.

The chain uses TRBV4-1 and TRBJ2-3; D may be TRBD1 (5 bases). This CDR3 contains 17 residues. Germline V lookup: CDR1 MGHRA, CDR2 YSYEKL. The V end lost 4 bases, the J end lost 3 bases, and 20 bases lay between the germline ends. CDR3 sequence: CASSPWGSGGDTDTQYF. The CDR3 coding sequence is TGCGCCAGCAGCCCCTGGGGCTCGGGTGGGGATACAGATACGCAGTATTTT.

The CDR3 spells CASSPHSPGTDNSPLHF. CDR3 sequence (DNA): TGTGCCAGCTCACCACACTCACCCGGGACGGACAATTCACCCCTCCACTTT. The V and J genes are TRBV18 and TRBJ1-6, with D tentatively TRBD1 (5 bases). Trimming took off 1 base at V and 7 bases at J, with 17 bases between the two ends. There are 17 residues in the CDR3. Germline CDR1 reads KGHSH; CDR2 reads LQKENI.

J is TRBJ2-7 and V is TRBV20-1; D not certain. There are 11 residues in the CDR3. The V end lost 3 bases, the J end lost 6 bases, and 9 bases lay between the germline ends. Germline assignment: CDR1 DFQATT and CDR2 SNEGSKA (reference sequence). This CDR3 reads CSASNGPEQYV. For the CDR3, the DNA is TGCAGTGCTAGCAACGGGCCCGAGCAGTACGTC.

This clone came up once. The chain employs TRBV18 and TRBJ1-5; D is possibly TRBD1 (6 bases). The CDR3 has 13 residues. Germline CDR1 and CDR2: KGHSH and LQKENI. V was shortened by 6 bases and J by 4 bases, with 10 bases between the two germline ends. The CDR3 reads CASSRTENQPQHF. DNA for the CDR3: TGTGCCAGCTCGCGGACAGAGAATCAGCCCCAGCATTTT.

Sample share makes this clone medium-sized. Other nucleotide sequences from this sample produce the same CDR3. The chain employs TRBV4-2 and TRBJ2-5; no clear D gene. Germline loops: CDR1 LGHNA, CDR2 YNFKEQ. With 0 bases removed from V and 1 base from J, the gap between germline ends came to 9 bases. This CDR3 has 15 amino acids. CDR3 in amino acids: CASSQDGRVQETQYF. CDR3 in DNA: TGTGCCAGCAGCCAAGATGGTAGGGTCCAAGAGACCCAGTACTTC.

V gene TRBV4-2 combines with J gene TRBJ1-3, with D unclear. The germline V gene encodes CDR1 LGHNA and CDR2 YNFKEQ. V was clipped by 0 bases and J by 3 bases, with 12 bases between them. The CDR3 spans 16 residues. As DNA, the CDR3 is TGTGCCAGCAGCCAAGAAGCAGGTACCTTTGGAAACACCATATATTTT. It encodes CASSQEAGTFGNTIYF.

This rearrangement joins TRBV28 to TRBJ2-1; 8 bases are shared with TRBD2. CDR3 length: 17 residues. J gave up 1 base and V 1 base, and 6 bases lay outside the gene matches. Germline lookup yields CDR1 MDHEN and CDR2 SYDVKM. The DNA of the CDR3 is TGTGCCAGCAGTTTATACGGCGGGGGGCTGTCCTACAATGAGCAGTTCTTC. As protein: CASSLYGGGLSYNEQFF.

The chain couples TRBV12-3 or TRBV12-4 to TRBJ2-5; no definite D call. The CDR3 spans 13 residues. The V and J ends lost 3 bases and 3 bases respectively, with 8 bases between them. CDR3 sequence reads: CASSFSAEETQYF. The CDR3 DNA reads as TGTGCCAGCAGTTTCTCGGCCGAAGAGACCCAGTACTTC.

This rearrangement joins TRBV24-1 to TRBJ2-5, with unresolved D. The V end lost 6 bases, the J end lost 4 bases, and 11 bases lay between the germline ends. The germline V gene encodes CDR1 KGHDR and CDR2 SFDVKD. This CDR3 region has 13 residues. The CDR3 loop is CATSMGWGETQYF. CDR3 bases: TGTGCCACCAGTATGGGGTGGGGAGAGACCCAGTACTTC.